The clone carrying this T cell receptor (beta chain) was observed at least ten times. What it recognizes is unknown. The sample belongs to a study of T cells in Graves' hyperthyroidism and ophthalmopathy. The germline CDR1 and CDR2 sequences are SGHTA and FQGNSA. The CDR3 has 14 residues. V was shortened by 1 base and J by 7 bases, with 11 bases between the two germline ends. For the diagnoses, clinical symptoms, serum thyroxine and TRAb, thyroid ultrasound and orbital computed tomography were used. Blood was obtained at the first hyperthyroidism diagnosis, which preceded any ophthalmopathy symptoms. Points from the study as a whole: Patients with ophthalmopathy were separated from those with stable hyperthyroidism by a 13 V-J model. Ophthalmopathy, which appeared later, was predicted by the model a median 6.5 months before onset.

Amplified TCR beta CDR3 regions derived from RNA transcripts. First-round RT-PCR with HTBI primers amplified the TCR CDR3 region. TCRdb ran MiXCR on the multiplex PCR reads and lists one entry per CDR3 protein. This table has under 400,000 distinct CDR3 sequences, around a sixth appearing once. The chain carries TRBV7-2 and TRBJ1-5, with D maybe TRBD1 (6 bases). Sequenced sample: blood. The receptor's source is a woman younger than 35 with Graves' hyperthyroidism that later progressed to Graves' ophthalmopathy. The CDR3 DNA reads as TGTGCCAGCAGCTTAGTCCAGGGGCGGCAGCCCCAGCATTTT. As protein: CASSLVQGRQPQHF.